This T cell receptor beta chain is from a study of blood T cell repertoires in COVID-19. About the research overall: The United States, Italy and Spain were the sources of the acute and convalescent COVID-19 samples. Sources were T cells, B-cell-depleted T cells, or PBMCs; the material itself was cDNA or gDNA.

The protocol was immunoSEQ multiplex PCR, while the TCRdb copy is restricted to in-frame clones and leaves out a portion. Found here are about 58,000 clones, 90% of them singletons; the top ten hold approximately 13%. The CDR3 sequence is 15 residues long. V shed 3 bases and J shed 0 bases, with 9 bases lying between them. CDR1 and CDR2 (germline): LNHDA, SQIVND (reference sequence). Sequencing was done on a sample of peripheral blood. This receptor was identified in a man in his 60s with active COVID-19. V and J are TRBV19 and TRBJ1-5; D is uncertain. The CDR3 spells CASSIPGNSNQPQHF. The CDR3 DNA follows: TGTGCCAGTAGTATCCCGGGTAATAGCAATCAGCCCCAGCATTTT.